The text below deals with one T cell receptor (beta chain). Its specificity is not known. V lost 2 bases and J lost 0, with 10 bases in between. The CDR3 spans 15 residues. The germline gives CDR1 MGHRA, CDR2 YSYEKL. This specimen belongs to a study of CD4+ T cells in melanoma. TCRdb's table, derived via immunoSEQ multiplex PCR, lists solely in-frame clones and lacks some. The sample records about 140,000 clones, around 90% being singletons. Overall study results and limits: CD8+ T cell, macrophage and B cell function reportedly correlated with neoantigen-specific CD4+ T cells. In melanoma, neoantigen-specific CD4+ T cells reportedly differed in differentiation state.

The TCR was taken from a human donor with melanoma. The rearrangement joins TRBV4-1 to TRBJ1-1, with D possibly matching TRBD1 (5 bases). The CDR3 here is CASSQPRGMNTEAFF. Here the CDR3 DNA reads TGCGCCAGCAGCCAACCTCGGGGGATGAACACTGAAGCTTTCTTT.